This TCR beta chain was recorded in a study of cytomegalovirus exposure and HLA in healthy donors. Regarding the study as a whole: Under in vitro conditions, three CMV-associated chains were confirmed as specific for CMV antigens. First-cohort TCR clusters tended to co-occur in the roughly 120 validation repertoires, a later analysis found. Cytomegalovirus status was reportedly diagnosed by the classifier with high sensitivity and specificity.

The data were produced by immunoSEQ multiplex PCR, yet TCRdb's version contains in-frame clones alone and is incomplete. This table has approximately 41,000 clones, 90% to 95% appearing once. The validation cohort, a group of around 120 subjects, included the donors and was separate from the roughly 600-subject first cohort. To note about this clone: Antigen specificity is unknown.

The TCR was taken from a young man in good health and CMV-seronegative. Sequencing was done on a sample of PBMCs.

CDR3 sequence: CASSPGSRVEKLFF. CDR3 coding DNA: TGTGCCAGCAGCCCCGGTTCCCGCGTTGAAAAACTGTTTTTT. The rearrangement joins TRBV6-5 to TRBJ1-4; D call uncertain. Trimming shortened V by 6 bases and J by 7 bases, and 15 bases separated the two germline ends. Germline V gene data show CDR1 as MNHEY and CDR2 as SVGAGI. The CDR3 is 14 amino acids.